This TCR beta chain was sequenced for a study of shared clonotypes between healthy human individuals (dated by TCRdb to about 2020). Describing the broader study: Three men and a couple of women, aged 18 to 49 years, made up the cohort. Between about 0.85 and 8.9 billion PBMCs per donor were obtained by leukapheresis. Blood TCR repertoires of several healthy adults were deeply sequenced to estimate repertoire size and the extent of clonotype sharing between individuals. Libraries were prepared and TCR repertoires were sequenced by different laboratories using diverse techniques, in order to increase sequencing depth and limit assay-specific biases. For each donor, CD4 naive and CD4 memory were each run on three plates, CD8 naive on two plates, and CD8 memory on one plate.

The study at large found these results: Sharing across a few donors was observed for around 5% of naive CD4, under 4% of naive CD8, about 2.3% of memory CD4, and around 0.42% of memory CD8 clonotypes. Naive subsets generally had larger estimated clonotype richness than memory subsets. Incomplete sequencing was indicated by rarefaction of sorted-subset datasets, despite the large sequencing depth. The small number of donors limited the genetic and exposure-history diversity represented. Sampling was limited to blood, and TCR repertoires in tissue likely differ from TCR repertoires in blood. Higher generation probabilities were observed for clonotypes shared by all four sorted-subset donors than for non-shared clonotypes. Pairwise subsampling led to the expectation that sequencing depth would affect the degree of clonotype sharing among donors.

Using the deep immunoSEQ assay, multiplex PCR amplified TCR CDR3 regions from genomic DNA. Extracted genomic DNA from each cell subset was spread evenly across all wells of several immunoSEQ 96-well plates, with each plate serving as a replicate. For sorted subsets, about 200 ng genomic DNA, equal to tens of thousands of T cell genomes, was loaded into each replicate PCR. The purified libraries were quantified using a Qubit 3.0 fluorometer, sized with a Bioanalyzer 2100, and then quantified again using the KAPA Library Quantification kit. A separate single-read 150-cycle Illumina NextSeq 550 flow cell was used to sequence each immunoSEQ 96-well plate. The original pipeline was this. Because the immunoSEQ output included only junctional sequences and no quality scores, the filtering could not be the same as the filtering used for full-length reads. To assign V/J genes and CDR3, sequences were annotated against IMGT germline references using PyIR, a Python wrapper for IgBLAST v1.9. Reads with weak V/J assignments (E-value above 1e-6), missing CDR3, stop codons, out-of-frame junctions, or ambiguous translated residues were removed. V3J clonotypes were defined as sequences sharing an identical inferred V gene, J gene, and CDR3 amino acid sequence. The percentage overlap between two repertoires was calculated by dividing the number of shared unique clonotypes by the size of the smaller repertoire. Three approaches were used to assess repertoire richness: RTK rarefaction, the Chao1 estimator, and Recon v2.1 estimates of unobserved clonotypes. For all TCRbeta clonotypes obtained by the gDNA method from a handful of donors, generation probabilities were computed with OLGA. This is the immuneACCESS table as TCRdb keeps it, with only in-frame sequences that have V and J called. A part of the clones is gone; compared with another copy, unresolved V genes explain less than half, and the rest is unexplained. V and J calls and clone size are as listed in that table; D and trimming were resolved from the DNA. Here the sample has about 1.1 million clones; 75% to 80% occur a single time. Jointly, the top ten make up 0.61% of the sample.

Note on this clone: What antigen it recognizes has not been identified. No per-base quality is available; no much larger clone lies one base away.

The donors were healthy, HIV-negative adults who had no recently reported acute infections or vaccinations. Every donor was a Caucasian adult living in Nashville, Tennessee, USA. CD4+ T cells were enriched by magnetic negative selection; naive cells were then positively selected on CD45RA, and the negative fraction formed the memory subset. Blood was collected by leukapheresis, and PBMCs were isolated by Ficoll-Histopaque density gradient centrifugation and then cryopreserved in liquid nitrogen vapor phase. Analytical flow cytometry was used to check the purity and quantity of each magnetically sorted T cell population. Genomic DNA was isolated from every sorted fraction and measured by UV absorbance on a Nanodrop 2000c. The CDR3 goes from the cysteine to the phenylalanine over 13 residues. Solely the CDR3 DNA is kept, with 39 bases framed from the first base. Unmatched junction bases come to 7, with V trimmed by 8 bases and J by 6 bases. According to the germline V gene, CDR1 reads MNHNS and CDR2 reads SASEGT.

Sequencing input: memory CD4+ T cells from PBMCs. According to the study, the label for this sample's cell subset or site signals: CD45RA-negative fraction. The V gene is TRBV6-1 and the J gene is TRBJ1-5, with 7 central nucleotides matching TRBD1. The sequence derives from a young man in good health. Some clones in this sample may be carry-over from other donors' samples. CDR3 region: CASGPDRVQPQHF. The DNA reads as follows: TGTGCCAGCGGCCCTGACAGGGTTCAGCCCCAGCATTTT.